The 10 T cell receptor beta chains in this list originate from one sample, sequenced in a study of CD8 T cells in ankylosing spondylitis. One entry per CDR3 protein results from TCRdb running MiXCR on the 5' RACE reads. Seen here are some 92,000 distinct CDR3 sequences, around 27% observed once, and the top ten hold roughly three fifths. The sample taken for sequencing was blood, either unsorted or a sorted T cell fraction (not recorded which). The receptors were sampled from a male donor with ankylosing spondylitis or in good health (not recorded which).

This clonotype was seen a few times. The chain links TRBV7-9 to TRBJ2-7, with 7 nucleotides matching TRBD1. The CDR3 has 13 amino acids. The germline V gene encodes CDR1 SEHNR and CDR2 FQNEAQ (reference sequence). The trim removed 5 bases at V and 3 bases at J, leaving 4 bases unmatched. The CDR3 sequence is CASSPQGFYEQYF. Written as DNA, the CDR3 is TGTGCCAGCAGCCCACAGGGGTTCTACGAGCAGTACTTC.

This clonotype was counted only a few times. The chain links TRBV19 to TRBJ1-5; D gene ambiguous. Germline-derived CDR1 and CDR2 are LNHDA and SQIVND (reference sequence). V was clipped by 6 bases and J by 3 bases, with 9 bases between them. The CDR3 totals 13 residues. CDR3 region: CASSEQINQPQHF. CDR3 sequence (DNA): TGTGCCAGTAGCGAACAGATCAATCAGCCCCAGCATTTT. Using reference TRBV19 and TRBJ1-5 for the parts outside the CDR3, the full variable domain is DGGITQSPKYLFRKEGQNVTLSCEQNLNHDAMYWYRQDPGQGLRLIYYSQIVNDFQKGDIAEGYSVSREKKESFPLTVTSAQKNPTAFYLCASSEQINQPQHFGDGTRLSIL.

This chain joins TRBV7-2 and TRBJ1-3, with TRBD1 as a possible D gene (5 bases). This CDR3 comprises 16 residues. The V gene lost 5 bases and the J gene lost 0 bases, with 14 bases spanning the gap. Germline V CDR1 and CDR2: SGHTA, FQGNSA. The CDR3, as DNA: TGTGCCAGCAGCCAGGGAGGGGCACTCTCTGGAAACACCATATATTTT. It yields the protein CASSQGGALSGNTIYF.

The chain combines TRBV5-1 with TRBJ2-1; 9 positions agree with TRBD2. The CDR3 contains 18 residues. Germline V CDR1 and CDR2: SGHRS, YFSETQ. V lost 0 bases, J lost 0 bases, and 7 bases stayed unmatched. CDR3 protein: CASSLGGLAGSSYNEQFF. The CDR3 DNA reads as TGCGCCAGCAGCTTGGGAGGGCTAGCGGGGAGCTCCTACAATGAGCAGTTCTTC.

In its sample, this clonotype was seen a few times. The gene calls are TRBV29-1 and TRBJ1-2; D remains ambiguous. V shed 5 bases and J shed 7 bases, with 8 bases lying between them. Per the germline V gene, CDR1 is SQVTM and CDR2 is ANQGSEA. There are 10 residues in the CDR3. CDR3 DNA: TGCAGCGTTAGGTTCACTGGCTACACCTTC. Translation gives CSVRFTGYTF.

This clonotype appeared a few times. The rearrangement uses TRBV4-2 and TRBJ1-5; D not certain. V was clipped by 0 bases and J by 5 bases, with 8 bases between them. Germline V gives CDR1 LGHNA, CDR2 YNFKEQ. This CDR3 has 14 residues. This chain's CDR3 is CASSQDQGYQPQHF. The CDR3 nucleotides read TGTGCCAGCAGCCAAGATCAAGGTTATCAGCCCCAGCATTTT.

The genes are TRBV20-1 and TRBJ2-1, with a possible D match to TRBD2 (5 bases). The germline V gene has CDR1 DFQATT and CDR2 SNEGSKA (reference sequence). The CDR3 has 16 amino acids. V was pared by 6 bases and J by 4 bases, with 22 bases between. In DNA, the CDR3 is TGCAGTGCGAGGGAGACGGGGTCGGCGCCGTACAATGAGCAGTTCTTC. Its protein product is CSARETGSAPYNEQFF.

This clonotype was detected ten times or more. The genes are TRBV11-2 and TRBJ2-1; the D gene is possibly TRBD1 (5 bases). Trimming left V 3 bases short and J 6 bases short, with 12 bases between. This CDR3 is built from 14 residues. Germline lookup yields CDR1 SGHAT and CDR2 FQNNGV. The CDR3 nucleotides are TGTGCCAGCAGCTTGATTGACAGCTTCAATGAGCAGTTCTTC. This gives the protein CASSLIDSFNEQFF.

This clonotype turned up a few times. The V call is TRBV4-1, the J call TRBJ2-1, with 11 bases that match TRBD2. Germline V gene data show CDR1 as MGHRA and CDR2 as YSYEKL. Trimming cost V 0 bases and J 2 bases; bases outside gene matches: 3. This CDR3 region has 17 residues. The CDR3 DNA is TGCGCCAGCAGCCAAGAAGTAGCGGGAGGGCCCTACAATGAGCAGTTCTTC. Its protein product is CASSQEVAGGPYNEQFF.

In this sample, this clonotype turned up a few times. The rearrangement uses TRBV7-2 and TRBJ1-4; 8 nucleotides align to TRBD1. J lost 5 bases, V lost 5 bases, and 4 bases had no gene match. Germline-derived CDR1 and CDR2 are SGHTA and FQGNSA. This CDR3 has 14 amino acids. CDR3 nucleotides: TGTGCCAGCAGCCACGGACAGGGAAATGAAAAACTGTTTTTT. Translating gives CASSHGQGNEKLFF.